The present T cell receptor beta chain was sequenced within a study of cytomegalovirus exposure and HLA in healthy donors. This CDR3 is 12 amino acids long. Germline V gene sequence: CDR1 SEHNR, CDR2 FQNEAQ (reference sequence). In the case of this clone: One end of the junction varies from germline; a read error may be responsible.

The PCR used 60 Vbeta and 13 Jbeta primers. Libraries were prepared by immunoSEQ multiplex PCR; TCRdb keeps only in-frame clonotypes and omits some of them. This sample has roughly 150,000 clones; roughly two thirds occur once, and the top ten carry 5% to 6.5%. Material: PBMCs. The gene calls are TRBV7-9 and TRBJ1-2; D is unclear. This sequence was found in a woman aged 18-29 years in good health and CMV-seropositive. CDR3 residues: CSSSLDSGGYTF. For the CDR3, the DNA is TGTTCCAGCAGCTTAGATTCGGGGGGCTACACCTTC.